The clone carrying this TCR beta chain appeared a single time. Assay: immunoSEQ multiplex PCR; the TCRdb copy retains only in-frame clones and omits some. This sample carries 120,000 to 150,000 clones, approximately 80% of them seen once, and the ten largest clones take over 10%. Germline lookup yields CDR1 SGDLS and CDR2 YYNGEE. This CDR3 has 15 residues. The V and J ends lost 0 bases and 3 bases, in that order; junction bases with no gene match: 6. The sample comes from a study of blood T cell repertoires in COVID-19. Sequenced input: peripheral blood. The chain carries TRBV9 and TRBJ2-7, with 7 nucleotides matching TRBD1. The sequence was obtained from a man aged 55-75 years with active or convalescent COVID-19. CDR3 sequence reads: CASSVEGTENYEQYF. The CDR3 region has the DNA TGTGCCAGCAGCGTAGAAGGGACAGAGAACTACGAGCAGTACTTC.